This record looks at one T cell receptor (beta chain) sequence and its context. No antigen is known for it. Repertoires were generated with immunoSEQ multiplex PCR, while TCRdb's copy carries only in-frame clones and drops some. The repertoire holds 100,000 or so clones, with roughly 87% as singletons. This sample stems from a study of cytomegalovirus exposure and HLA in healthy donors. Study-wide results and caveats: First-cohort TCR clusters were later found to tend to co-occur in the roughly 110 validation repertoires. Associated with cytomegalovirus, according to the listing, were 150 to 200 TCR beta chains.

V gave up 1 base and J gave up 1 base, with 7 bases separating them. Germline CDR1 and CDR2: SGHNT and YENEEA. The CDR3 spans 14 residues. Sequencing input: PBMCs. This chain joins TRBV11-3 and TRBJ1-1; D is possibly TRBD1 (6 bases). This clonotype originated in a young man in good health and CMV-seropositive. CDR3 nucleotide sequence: TGTGCCAGCAGCTTAGTGACAGGGAACACTGAAGCTTTCTTT. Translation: CASSLVTGNTEAFF.